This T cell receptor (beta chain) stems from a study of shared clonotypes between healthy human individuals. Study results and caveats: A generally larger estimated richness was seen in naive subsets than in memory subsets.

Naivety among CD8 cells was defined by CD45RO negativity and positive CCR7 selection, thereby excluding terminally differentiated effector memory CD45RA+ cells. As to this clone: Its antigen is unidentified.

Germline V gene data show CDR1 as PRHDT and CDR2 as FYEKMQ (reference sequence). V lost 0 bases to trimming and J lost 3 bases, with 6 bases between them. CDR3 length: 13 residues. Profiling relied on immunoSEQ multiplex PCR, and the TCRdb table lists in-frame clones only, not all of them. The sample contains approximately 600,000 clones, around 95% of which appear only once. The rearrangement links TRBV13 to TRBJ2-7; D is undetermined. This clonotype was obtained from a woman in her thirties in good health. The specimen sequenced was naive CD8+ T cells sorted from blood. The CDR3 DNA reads TGTGCCAGCAGCTTAGGAATCGGCTACGAGCAGTACTTC. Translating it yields CASSLGIGYEQYF.